This T cell receptor beta chain was profiled in a study of T cell repertoires in cytomegalovirus infection. Study in general: Public TCR beta signature analysis indicated the presence of both CMV infection and matching HLA type. General observations from the study: Individuals carrying CMV plus the relevant HLA were identified by cumulative frequency of public TCR beta families. HLA-C-restricted CMV clonotypes gave the most frequent clonotype in two of eight donors.

This clonotype appeared many times. Its antigen remains unidentified. TCRdb used MiXCR to reprocess the reads, holding one entry per CDR3 protein. The sample shows about 300,000 distinct CDR3 sequences, around 9.1% of them seen only once. The V end lost 0 bases, the J end lost 2 bases, and 10 bases lay between the germline ends. Germline assignment: CDR1 MNHEY and CDR2 SVGEGT. The CDR3 is 16 residues long. The clonotype was recovered from a human donor in good health (CMV status not recorded). Some clones in this sample may be carry-over from other donors' samples. The source material was PBMCs. This chain joins TRBV6-2 or TRBV6-3 and TRBJ1-4; D is possibly TRBD1 (5 bases). DNA for the CDR3: TGTGCCAGCAGTTACTCGAGGGGCCGGACTAATGAAAAACTGTTTTTT. Protein product: CASSYSRGRTNEKLFF.